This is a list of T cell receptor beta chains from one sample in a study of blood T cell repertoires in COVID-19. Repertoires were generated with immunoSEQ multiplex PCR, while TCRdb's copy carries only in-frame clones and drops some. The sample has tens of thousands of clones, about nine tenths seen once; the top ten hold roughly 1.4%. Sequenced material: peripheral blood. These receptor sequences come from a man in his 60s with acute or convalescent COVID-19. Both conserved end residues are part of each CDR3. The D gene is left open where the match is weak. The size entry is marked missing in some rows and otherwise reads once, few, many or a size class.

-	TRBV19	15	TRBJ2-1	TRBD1	TGTGCCAGTAGCGATCCGGGACAGGGGGCGTTTGAGCAGTTCTTC	CASSDPGQGAFEQFF
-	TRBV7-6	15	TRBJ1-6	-	TGTGCCAGCAGCTTAAGTACAGGGCGGGATTCACCCCTCCACTTT	CASSLSTGRDSPLHF
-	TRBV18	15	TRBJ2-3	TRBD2	TGTGCCAGCTCACCGAATTGGACTAGGCCAGATACGCAGTATTTT	CASSPNWTRPDTQYF
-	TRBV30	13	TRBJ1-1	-	TGTGCCTGGAGTGTGAGGGCCCACCCTGAAGCTTTCTTT	CAWSVRAHPEAFF
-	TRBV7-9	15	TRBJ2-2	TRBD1	TGTGCCAGCAGCAAAGGACAGGGGGCAAACGGGGAGCTGTTTTTT	CASSKGQGANGELFF
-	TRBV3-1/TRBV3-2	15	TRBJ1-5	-	TGTGCCAGCAGCCAAGAAGCGGGGTTGGGTCAGCCCCAGCATTTT	CASSQEAGLGQPQHF
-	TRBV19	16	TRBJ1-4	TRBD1	TGTGCCAGTAGCACCGACAGGGGGCAGACTAATGAAAAACTGTTTTTT	CASSTDRGQTNEKLFF
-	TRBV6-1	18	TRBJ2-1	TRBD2	TGTGCCAGCAGTGAGACGAGGTATACGAGGACTAGTTTAAATGAGCAGTTCTTC	CASSETRYTRTSLNEQFF
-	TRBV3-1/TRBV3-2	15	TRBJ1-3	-	TGTGCCAGCAGCCAAGCCGGGTTCTCTGGAAACACCATATATTTT	CASSQAGFSGNTIYF
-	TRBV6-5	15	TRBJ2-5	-	TGTGCCAGCAAGGGGATTTCGGCAATTCAAGAGACCCAGTACTTC	CASKGISAIQETQYF
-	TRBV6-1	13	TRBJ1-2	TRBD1	TGTGCCAGCAGTGACAGGGGGGACGGTGGCTACACCTTC	CASSDRGDGGYTF
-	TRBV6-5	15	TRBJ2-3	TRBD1	TGTGCCAGCAGTTCCCCGGGACAGGGGGCCGATACGCAGTATTTT	CASSSPGQGADTQYF
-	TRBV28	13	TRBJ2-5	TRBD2	TGTGCCAGCGAACTAGCGGGAGTGGAGACCCAGTACTTC	CASELAGVETQYF
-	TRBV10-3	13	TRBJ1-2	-	TGTGCCATCAGTGACTCCCGGGACACAGGCTACACCTTC	CAISDSRDTGYTF
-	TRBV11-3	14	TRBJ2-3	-	TGTGCCAGCAGCGGAGGGGGGGCGGTAGATACGCAGTATTTT	CASSGGGAVDTQYF
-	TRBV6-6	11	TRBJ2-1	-	TGTGCCAGCGGCCCCTACAATGAGCAGTTCTTC	CASGPYNEQFF
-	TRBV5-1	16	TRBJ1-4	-	TGCGCCAGCAGCTTGGATCCTCTCGGGACTAATGAAAAACTGTTTTTT	CASSLDPLGTNEKLFF
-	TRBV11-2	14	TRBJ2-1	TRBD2	TGTGCCAGCAGCTCCGGCAGGCGGGAGATTGAGCAGTTCTTC	CASSSGRREIEQFF
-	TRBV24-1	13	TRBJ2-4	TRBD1	TGTGCCACCAGTGAACGGGACAGAGACATTCAGTACTTC	CATSERDRDIQYF
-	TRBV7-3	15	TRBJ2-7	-	TGTGCCAGCAGCCAAAGACAGTCTTCCTCCTACGAGCAGTACTTC	CASSQRQSSSYEQYF
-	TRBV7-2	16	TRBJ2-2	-	TGTGCCAGCAGCTTAGCTGGCAGGGTGGACACCGGGGAGCTGTTTTTT	CASSLAGRVDTGELFF
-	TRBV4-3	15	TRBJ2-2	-	TGCGCCAGCAGCCGAGGGGACACTGACACCGGGGAGCTGTTTTTT	CASSRGDTDTGELFF
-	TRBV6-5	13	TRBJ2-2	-	TGTGCCAGCATCCTTAGCGATACCGGGGAGCTGTTTTTT	CASILSDTGELFF
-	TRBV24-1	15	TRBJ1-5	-	TGTGCCACCAGTGAGGGGGGTAATAGCAATCAGCCCCAGCATTTT	CATSEGGNSNQPQHF
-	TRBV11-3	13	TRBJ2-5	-	TGTGCCAGCAGCTCCGAGGGTGGCGAGACCCAGTACTTC	CASSSEGGETQYF
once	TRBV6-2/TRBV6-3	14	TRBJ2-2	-	TGTGCCAGCAGTTACGGAGCGTACACCGGGGAGCTGTTTTTT	CASSYGAYTGELFF
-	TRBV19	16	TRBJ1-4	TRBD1	TGTGCCAGTAGTGTACGACAGGGCCCGGAGACTGAAAAACTGTTTTTT	CASSVRQGPETEKLFF
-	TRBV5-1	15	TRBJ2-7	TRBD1	TGCGCCAGCAGCTTGGACCTAGGGGGCGCGTACGAGCAGTACTTC	CASSLDLGGAYEQYF
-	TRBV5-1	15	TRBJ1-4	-	TGCGCCAGCAGCGGCACCGCGGGGGCTAATGAAAAACTGTTTTTT	CASSGTAGANEKLFF
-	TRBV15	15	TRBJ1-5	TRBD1	TGTGCCACCAGCAGGGCTGACAGGGCAGGGCAGCCCCAGCATTTT	CATSRADRAGQPQHF
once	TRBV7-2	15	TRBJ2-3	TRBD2	TGTGCCAGTTCGCTAGCGGGACATGGTACAGATACGCAGTATTTT	CASSLAGHGTDTQYF
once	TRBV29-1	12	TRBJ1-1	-	TGCAGCGTTGAAGACCCCGGGACACAAGCTTTCTTT	CSVEDPGTQAFF
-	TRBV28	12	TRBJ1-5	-	TGTGCCAGCAGTCCGAGAGTTAGGCCCCAGCATTTT	CASSPRVRPQHF
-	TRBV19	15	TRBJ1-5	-	TGTGCCAGTAGTATAGAGGGCGCGAATTATCAGCCCCAGCATTTT	CASSIEGANYQPQHF
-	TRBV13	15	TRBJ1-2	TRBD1	TGTGCCAGCAGCTTAGGGACAGGGGGCAACTATGGCTACACCTTC	CASSLGTGGNYGYTF
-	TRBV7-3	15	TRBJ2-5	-	TGTGCCAGCAGCCCACTGGGGCAGCAAGGAGAGACCCAGTACTTC	CASSPLGQQGETQYF
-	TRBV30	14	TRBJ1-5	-	TGTGCCTGGAGTCCGACCCAAGCCGGGCAGCCCCAGCATTTT	CAWSPTQAGQPQHF
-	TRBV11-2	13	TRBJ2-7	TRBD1	TGTGCCAGCAGCTTAGCAGGGGGCGGCGAGCAGTACTTC	CASSLAGGGEQYF
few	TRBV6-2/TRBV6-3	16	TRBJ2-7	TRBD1	TGTGCCAGCAGTGCCAGCCCCGGGACAGGGGACGGCGAGCAGTACTTC	CASSASPGTGDGEQYF
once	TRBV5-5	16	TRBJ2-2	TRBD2	TGTGCCAGCAGCACCCGACTAGCGGGGAATACCGGGGAGCTGTTTTTT	CASSTRLAGNTGELFF
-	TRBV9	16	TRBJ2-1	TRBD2	TGTGCCAGCAGCGTAGACTTGGCGGGGGGGATTGTAGAGCAGTTCTTC	CASSVDLAGGIVEQFF
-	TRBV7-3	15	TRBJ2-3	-	TGTGCCAGCAGACGGACCCCCTCAGGGACAGATACGCAGTATTTT	CASRRTPSGTDTQYF
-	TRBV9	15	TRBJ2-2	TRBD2	TGTGCCAGCAGCCCAAGCGGGAGAAGAACCGGGGAGCTGTTTTTT	CASSPSGRRTGELFF
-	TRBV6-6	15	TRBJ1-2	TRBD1	TGTGCCAGCAGTTACAGACCCGGACAGGGGGACGGCTACACCTTC	CASSYRPGQGDGYTF
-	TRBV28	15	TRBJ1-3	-	TGTGCCAGCGGTTCCGGACAGAACTCTGGAAACACCATATATTTT	CASGSGQNSGNTIYF
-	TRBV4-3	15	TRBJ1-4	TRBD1	TGCGCCAGCAGCCAAGCTGGACAGGGTAATGAAAAACTGTTTTTT	CASSQAGQGNEKLFF
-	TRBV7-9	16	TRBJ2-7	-	TGTGCCAGCACTCCTAAAAGTACTAGCCGGCACCACGAGCAGTACTTC	CASTPKSTSRHHEQYF
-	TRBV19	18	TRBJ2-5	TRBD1	TGTGCCAGTAGTATCCTAGGTCCGTCAGGGGGATCCCAAGAGACCCAGTACTTC	CASSILGPSGGSQETQYF
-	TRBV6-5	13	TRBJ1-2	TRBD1	TGTGCCAGCAATGCCAGGGGGCAAGGAGGCTACACCTTC	CASNARGQGGYTF
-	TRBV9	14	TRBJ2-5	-	TGTGCCAGCAGCGTAGTACAGCACCCCGAGACCCAGTACTTC	CASSVVQHPETQYF